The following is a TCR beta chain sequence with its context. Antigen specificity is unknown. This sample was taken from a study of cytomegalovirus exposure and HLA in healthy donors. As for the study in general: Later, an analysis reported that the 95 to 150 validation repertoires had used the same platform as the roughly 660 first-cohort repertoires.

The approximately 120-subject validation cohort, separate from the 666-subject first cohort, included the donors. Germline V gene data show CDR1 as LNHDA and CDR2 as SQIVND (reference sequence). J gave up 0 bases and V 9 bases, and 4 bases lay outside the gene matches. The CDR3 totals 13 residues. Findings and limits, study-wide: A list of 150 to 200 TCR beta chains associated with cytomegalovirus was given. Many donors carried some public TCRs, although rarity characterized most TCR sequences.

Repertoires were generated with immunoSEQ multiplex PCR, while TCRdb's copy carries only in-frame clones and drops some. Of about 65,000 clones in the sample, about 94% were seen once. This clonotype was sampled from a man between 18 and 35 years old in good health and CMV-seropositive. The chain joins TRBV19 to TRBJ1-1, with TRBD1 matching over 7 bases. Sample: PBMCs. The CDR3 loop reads CASNRGMNTEAFF. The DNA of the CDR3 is TGTGCCAGCAACAGGGGCATGAACACTGAAGCTTTCTTT.